Shown below are 23 T cell receptor beta chains from a single sample sequenced in a study of T cells in Graves' hyperthyroidism and ophthalmopathy. TCR beta CDR3 regions were amplified from RNA. TCR CDR3 regions were first amplified by RT-PCR with HTBI primers. TCRdb reprocessed the multiplex PCR reads with MiXCR, giving one entry per CDR3 protein. The table has approximately 600,000 distinct CDR3 sequences, roughly 15% seen once; the top ten hold approximately 4.3%. The material sequenced was blood. The receptors were gathered from a woman aged 40-49 years with Graves' ophthalmopathy.

CDR3 residues: CASSLPPVFGYTF. As DNA, the CDR3 is TGTGCCAGCAGCCTACCCCCCGTCTTTGGCTACACCTTC. The chain couples TRBV13 to TRBJ1-2, with D unclear. V lost 5 bases and J 7 bases, leaving 14 bases between the germline ends. The CDR3 is 13 amino acids. Germline lookup yields CDR1 PRHDT and CDR2 FYEKMQ (reference sequence).

This clonotype was seen repeatedly, ten times or more. The CDR3 DNA follows: TGTGCCAGCAGCCAAGCAGGGGTAGGCTACACCTTC. It is translated as CASSQAGVGYTF. V usage is TRBV16 and J usage is TRBJ1-2; possible D gene TRBD1, 6 bases. Per the germline V gene, CDR1 is KGHSY and CDR2 is FQNENV. The CDR3 is 12 residues long. The V end lost 2 bases, the J end lost 8 bases, and 9 bases lay between the germline ends.

The table lists this clonotype with many counts. The genes are TRBV2 and TRBJ2-2, with D perhaps matching TRBD2 (6 bases). V dropped 7 bases and J dropped 1 base, with 10 bases sitting between them. Germline lookup yields CDR1 SNHLY and CDR2 FYNNEI. The CDR3 consists of 14 residues. CDR3 residues: CASMRGENTGELFF. The CDR3 DNA reads as TGTGCCAGCATGCGGGGCGAGAACACCGGGGAGCTGTTTTTT.

This clonotype was detected a few times. The chain joins TRBV27 to TRBJ2-2; TRBD1 agrees at 7 bases. The CDR3 extends over 15 amino acids. Trimming removed 2 bases from V and 3 bases from J; junction bases left unmatched: 3. Germline loops: CDR1 MNHEY, CDR2 SMNVEV (reference sequence). This CDR3 reads CASSLRGRDTGELFF. The CDR3 nucleotides read TGTGCCAGCAGTTTAAGGGGGCGCGACACCGGGGAGCTGTTTTTT.

The sample holds many counts of this clonotype. This chain connects TRBV7-2 to TRBJ1-2; D is undetermined. Germline V gene data show CDR1 as SGHTA and CDR2 as FQGNSA. This CDR3 spans 14 amino acids. Trimming took 1 base from V and 4 from J, leaving 10 bases between them. CDR3 region: CASSLDGSSYGYTF. CDR3 sequence (DNA): TGTGCCAGCAGCTTAGACGGCAGCTCCTATGGCTACACCTTC.

This clonotype was seen ten or more times. The junction departs from the called germline gene at one end, perhaps through a read error. The genes are TRBV7-2 and TRBJ2-7, with D possibly matching TRBD2 (6 bases). Germline values: CDR1 SGHTA, CDR2 FQGNSA. CDR3 size: 14 residues. CDR3: CASSLGGSAYEQYF. The CDR3 nucleotides read TGTGCCAGCAGTTTAGGAGGGAGCGCCTACGAGCAGTACTTC.

There are many counts of this clonotype. This chain connects TRBV12-3 or TRBV12-4 to TRBJ1-3; D unresolved. The CDR3 consists of 14 residues. V lost 6 bases, J lost 4 bases, and 13 bases lay in between. The CDR3: CASSASGYGNTIYF. CDR3 nucleotides: TGTGCCAGCAGCGCCTCGGGGTACGGAAACACCATATATTTT.

V is TRBV7-9 and J is TRBJ1-1, with D possibly TRBD1 on 5 matching bases. Germline CDR1 reads SEHNR; CDR2 reads FQNEAQ (reference sequence). V was trimmed by 5 bases and J by 4 bases, leaving 14 bases between them. There are 14 residues in the CDR3. As DNA, the CDR3 is TGTGCCAGCAGCCAGAGGACAATTAGCACTGAAGCTTTCTTT. Its translation is CASSQRTISTEAFF.

This clonotype was seen repeatedly, ten times or more. The chain carries TRBV30 and TRBJ1-1; D possibly corresponds to TRBD1 (6 bases). V gave up 4 bases and J gave up 3 bases, with 12 bases separating them. The CDR3 has 13 amino acids. CDR1 and CDR2 (germline): GTSNPN, SVGIG (reference sequence). The CDR3 DNA reads TGTGCCTGGACTAGGGGGGGCGACACTGAAGCTTTCTTT. Encoded protein: CAWTRGGDTEAFF.

In this sample, this clonotype turned up many times. The chain is built from TRBV27 and TRBJ1-1, with D uncertain. CDR1 and CDR2 (germline): MNHEY, SMNVEV (reference sequence). Deletions cut 7 bases from V and 5 bases from J, with 17 bases between. The CDR3 has 14 residues. DNA of the CDR3: TGTGCCAGCACCCCGAACTACCCAGTTACTGAAGCTTTCTTT. It translates to CASTPNYPVTEAFF.

The chain carries TRBV7-8 and TRBJ1-2, with D tentatively TRBD1 (6 bases). The V end lost 2 bases, the J end lost 4 bases, and 17 bases lay between the germline ends. CDR1 is SGHVS and CDR2 is FQNEAQ in the germline V gene. CDR3 length equals 16 residues. The DNA of the CDR3 is TGTGCCAGCAGCTTAAGGGGGACGGTCATAGGCTATGGCTACACCTTC. Its protein product is CASSLRGTVIGYGYTF.

This clonotype was counted many times. The chain carries TRBV18 and TRBJ2-4, with a weak D call TRBD1 (5 bases). The CDR3 runs 15 residues. V was shortened by 3 bases and J by 8 bases, with 17 bases between the two germline ends. Germline V CDR1 and CDR2: KGHSH, LQKENI. CDR3 protein: CASSPQGATVDIQYF. The CDR3 nucleotides are TGTGCCAGCTCACCTCAGGGTGCGACCGTGGACATTCAGTACTTC.

This clonotype has ten or more counts. The V call is TRBV11-3, the J call TRBJ2-7; 10 bases align to TRBD1. This CDR3 spans 15 amino acids. V shed 5 bases and J 1 base; nucleotides not matched to a gene: 5. Germline CDR1 reads SGHNT; CDR2 reads YENEEA. CDR3 protein: CASSPGQGESYEQYF. CDR3 DNA sequence: TGTGCCAGCAGCCCTGGACAGGGGGAATCCTACGAGCAGTACTTC.

This clonotype was counted a few times. The chain uses TRBV19 and TRBJ1-5; D unresolved. CDR3 length: 15 amino acids. Deletions cut 2 bases from V and 3 bases from J, with 11 bases between. Germline V gives CDR1 LNHDA, CDR2 SQIVND (reference sequence). CDR3 coding DNA: TGTGCCAGTAGTATATCTGGGTTTTACAATCAGCCCCAGCATTTT. Translation: CASSISGFYNQPQHF.

In its sample, this clonotype was seen a few times. CDR3 DNA sequence: TGTGCCAGCACCTCGACCCGGCTCACCACTGAAGCTTTCTTT. Protein: CASTSTRLTTEAFF. The chain joins TRBV28 to TRBJ1-1, with no clear D. CDR1 is MDHEN and CDR2 is SYDVKM in the germline V gene. CDR3 size: 14 residues. V shed 7 bases and J shed 4 bases, with 16 bases lying between them. The full variable domain, with the rest looked up from reference TRBV28 and TRBJ1-1, is DVKVTQSSRYLVKRTGEKVFLECVQDMDHENMFWYRQDPGLGLRLIYFSYDVKMKEKGDIPEGYSVSREKKERFSLILESASTNQTSMYLCASTSTRLTTEAFFGQGTRLTVV.

At least ten counts were recorded for this clonotype. V and J are TRBV30 and TRBJ1-2; unclear D gene. The CDR3 loop spans 12 amino acids. Germline CDR1 is GTSNPN and CDR2 is SVGIG (reference sequence). The V gene lost 1 base and the J gene lost 7 bases, with 10 bases spanning the gap. The CDR3 DNA reads TGTGCCTGGAGTGGAGTCGTCACTGGCTACACCTTC. Encoded protein: CAWSGVVTGYTF. The full variable domain, with the rest looked up from reference TRBV30 and TRBJ1-2, is SQTIHQWPATLVQPVGSPLSLECTVEGTSNPNLYWYRQAAGRGLQLLFYSVGIGQISSEVPQNLSASRPQDRQFILSSKKLLLSDSGFYLCAWSGVVTGYTFGSGTRLTVV.

This sequence joins TRBV6-1 and TRBJ1-5; the D gene is possibly TRBD1 (6 bases). With 2 bases removed from V and 0 bases from J, the gap between germline ends came to 17 bases. The CDR3 is 18 amino acids. CDR1 is MNHNS, CDR2 SASEGT, per germline. In DNA, the CDR3 is TGTGCCAGCAGTGAATTCAGGGTCAGGGGAAGTAGCAATCAGCCCCAGCATTTT. Amino acids: CASSEFRVRGSSNQPQHF.

This clonotype was seen more than once but under ten times. The rearrangement links TRBV18 to TRBJ2-7; D may be TRBD1 (5 bases). CDR1 and CDR2 from the germline V gene are KGHSH and LQKENI. CDR3 size: 15 residues. V was trimmed by 3 bases and J by 2 bases, leaving 14 bases between them. CDR3 sequence: CASSPNTGIAYEQYF. CDR3 nucleotides: TGTGCCAGCTCACCTAATACAGGAATAGCCTACGAGCAGTACTTC.

This clonotype was detected ten times or more. The chain links TRBV11-3 to TRBJ2-5, with D perhaps matching TRBD2 (7 bases). Germline V gene data show CDR1 as SGHNT and CDR2 as YENEEA. V dropped 3 bases and J dropped 7 bases, with 18 bases sitting between them. CDR3 size: 15 residues. CDR3 protein: CASSFWDTAGVTQYF. The CDR3 coding sequence is TGTGCCAGCAGCTTCTGGGACACCGCGGGGGTGACCCAGTACTTC.

V and J are TRBV6-1 and TRBJ1-1; D gene ambiguous. The CDR3 runs to 15 residues. Between the trimmed V and J ends, which lost 4 bases and 0 bases, there was a span of 12 bases. CDR1 and CDR2 (germline): MNHNS, SASEGT. The CDR3 region has the DNA TGTGCCAGCAGTGGCCCAGGACTGTTGAACACTGAAGCTTTCTTT. This gives the protein CASSGPGLLNTEAFF.

This clonotype came up many times. The gene calls are TRBV6-5 and TRBJ1-1; 8 bases agree with TRBD1. This CDR3 has 14 amino acids. Trimming took 6 bases from V and 1 from J; bases not matched to a gene: 4. Germline CDR1 is MNHEY and CDR2 is SVGAGI. For the CDR3, the DNA is TGTGCCAGCAGAAAGGGACAGGCGAACACTGAAGCTTTCTTT. Protein sequence: CASRKGQANTEAFF.

This clonotype was seen ten or more times. The chain joins TRBV7-2 to TRBJ2-7; D is perhaps TRBD1 (5 bases). Germline-derived CDR1 and CDR2 are SGHTA and FQGNSA. This CDR3 has 15 residues. V was cut by 2 bases and J by 4 bases, with 15 bases left in between. This CDR3 reads CASSLWAGPFYEQYF. CDR3 nucleotide sequence: TGTGCCAGCAGCTTATGGGCAGGGCCCTTTTACGAGCAGTACTTC.

On this clonotype: Possible read error: a much larger clone is one base away. V usage is TRBV6-2 or TRBV6-3 and J usage is TRBJ2-2; a weak D match, TRBD1 (6 bases). This CDR3 region has 15 residues. Germline V gene data show CDR1 as MNHEY and CDR2 as SVGEGT. The CDR3 DNA sequence: TGTGCCAGCAGTTACGTGGAACAGGGCACCGGGAAGCTGTTTTTT. It yields the protein CASSYVEQGTGKLFF.